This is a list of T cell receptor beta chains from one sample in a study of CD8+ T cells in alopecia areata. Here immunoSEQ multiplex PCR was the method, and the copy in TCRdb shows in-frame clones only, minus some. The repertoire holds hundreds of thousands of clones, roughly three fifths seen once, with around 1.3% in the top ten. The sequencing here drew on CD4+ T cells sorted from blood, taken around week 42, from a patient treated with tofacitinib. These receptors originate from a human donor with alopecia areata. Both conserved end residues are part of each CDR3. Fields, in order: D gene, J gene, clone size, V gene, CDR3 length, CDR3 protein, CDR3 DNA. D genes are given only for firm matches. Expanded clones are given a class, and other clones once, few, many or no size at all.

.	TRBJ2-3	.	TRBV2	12	CASSYGTDTQYF	TGTGCCAGCAGCTATGGCACAGATACGCAGTATTTT
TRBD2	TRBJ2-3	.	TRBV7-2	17	CASSASGLAVSTDTQYF	TGTGCCAGCAGCGCCTCCGGACTAGCGGTTAGCACAGATACGCAGTATTTT
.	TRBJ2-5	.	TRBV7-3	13	CASSRTDQETQYF	TGTGCCAGCAGTCGGACAGACCAAGAGACCCAGTACTTC
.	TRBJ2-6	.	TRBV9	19	CASSVSPVGRFSGANVLTF	TGTGCCAGCAGCGTCAGTCCCGTTGGACGGTTCTCTGGGGCCAACGTCCTGACTTTC
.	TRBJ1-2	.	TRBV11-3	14	CASSQGGLSRRYTF	TGTGCCAGCAGCCAGGGCGGCCTGTCGAGGCGCTACACCTTC
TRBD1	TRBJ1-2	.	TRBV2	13	CASSRQGDYGYTF	TGTGCCAGCAGCCGACAGGGGGATTATGGCTACACCTTC
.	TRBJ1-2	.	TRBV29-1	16	CSVVSGAGVRGYGYTF	TGCAGCGTTGTTTCTGGAGCAGGGGTACGGGGATATGGCTACACCTTC
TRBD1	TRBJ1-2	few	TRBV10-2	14	CASSENRGGEGYTF	TGCGCCAGCAGTGAAAACAGGGGAGGTGAAGGCTACACCTTC
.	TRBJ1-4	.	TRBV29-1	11	CSVLGDEKLFF	TGCAGCGTTTTAGGGGATGAAAAACTGTTTTTT
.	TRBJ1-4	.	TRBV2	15	CASSDLGGYEEKLFF	TGTGCCAGCAGCGACCTCGGGGGGTACGAGGAAAAACTGTTTTTT
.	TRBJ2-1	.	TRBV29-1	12	CSARQVRNEQFF	TGCAGCGCCCGACAGGTTAGGAATGAGCAGTTCTTC
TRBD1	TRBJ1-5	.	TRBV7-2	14	CASSSGQGWQPQHF	TGTGCCAGCAGCTCAGGACAGGGGTGGCAGCCCCAGCATTTT
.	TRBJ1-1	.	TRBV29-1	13	CSARTAGNTEAFF	TGCAGCGCTCGGACGGCGGGGAACACTGAAGCTTTCTTT
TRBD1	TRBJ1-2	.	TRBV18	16	CASSSTPGQGADGYTF	TGTGCCAGCTCATCTACTCCGGGACAGGGGGCCGACGGCTACACCTTC
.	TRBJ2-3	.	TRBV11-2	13	CASSLVVTDTQYF	TGTGCCAGCAGCTTAGTCGTAACAGATACGCAGTATTTT
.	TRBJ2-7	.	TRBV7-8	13	CASSLVPSYEQYF	TGTGCCAGCAGCTTAGTCCCTTCCTACGAGCAGTACTTC
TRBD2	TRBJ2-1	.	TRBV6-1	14	CASSEQGTSGGTVF	TGTGCCAGCAGTGAACAAGGGACTAGCGGGGGTACGGTCTTC
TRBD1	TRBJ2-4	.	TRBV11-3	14	CASSAPPTGVGQYF	TGTGCCAGCAGCGCCCCCCCGACAGGGGTCGGGCAGTACTTC
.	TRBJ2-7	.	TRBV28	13	CASSLAGDYEQYF	TGTGCCAGCAGTTTAGCAGGGGACTACGAGCAGTACTTC
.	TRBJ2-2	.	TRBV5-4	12	CASSGTAGELFF	TGTGCCAGCAGTGGTACGGCCGGGGAGCTGTTTTTT
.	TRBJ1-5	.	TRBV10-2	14	CASSETAGNQPQHF	TGCGCCAGCAGTGAGACGGCAGGCAATCAGCCCCAGCATTTT
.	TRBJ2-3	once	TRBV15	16	CATSRVSITSTDTQYF	TGTGCCACCAGCAGAGTTTCAATCACTAGCACAGATACGCAGTATTTT
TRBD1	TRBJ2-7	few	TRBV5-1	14	CASSPGQGAGEQYF	TGCGCCAGCAGCCCAGGACAGGGGGCAGGCGAGCAGTACTTC
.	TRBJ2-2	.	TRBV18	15	CASSPGQPNTGELFF	TGTGCCAGCTCACCCGGACAGCCGAACACCGGAGAGCTGTTTTTT
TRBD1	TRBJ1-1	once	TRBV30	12	CACHRGPTEAFF	TGTGCCTGCCACAGGGGGCCAACTGAGGCTTTCTTT
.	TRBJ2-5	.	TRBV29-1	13	CSVPQGAEETQYF	TGCAGCGTCCCACAGGGCGCCGAAGAGACCCAGTACTTC
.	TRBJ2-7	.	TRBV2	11	CASSWAYEQYF	TGTGCCAGCAGTTGGGCCTACGAGCAGTACTTC
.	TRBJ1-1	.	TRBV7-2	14	CASSPGPANTEAFF	TGTGCCAGCAGCCCCGGACCGGCGAACACTGAAGCTTTCTTT
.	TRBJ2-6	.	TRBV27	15	CASSLLGAGANVLTF	TGTGCCAGCAGTTTACTAGGGGCTGGGGCCAACGTCCTGACTTTC
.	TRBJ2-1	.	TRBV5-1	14	CASSPGLDYNEQFF	TGCGCCAGCAGCCCGGGACTCGACTACAATGAGCAGTTCTTC
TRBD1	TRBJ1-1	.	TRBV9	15	CASSVAGRQGSEAFF	TGTGCCAGCAGCGTTGCGGGGAGACAGGGATCTGAAGCTTTCTTT
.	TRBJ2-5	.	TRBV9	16	CASSAGWGTSQETQYF	TGTGCCAGCAGCGCGGGGTGGGGTACCTCCCAAGAGACCCAGTACTTC
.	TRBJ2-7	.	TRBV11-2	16	CASSQRAGPNTYEQYF	TGTGCCAGCAGCCAAAGGGCAGGACCGAACACCTACGAGCAGTACTTC
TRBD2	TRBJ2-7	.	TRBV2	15	CASNRLAGASYEQYF	TGTGCCAGCAACCGACTAGCGGGGGCCTCCTACGAGCAGTACTTC
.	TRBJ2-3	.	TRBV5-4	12	CASSRALGVQYF	TGTGCCAGCAGCCGGGCCTTAGGGGTGCAGTATTTT
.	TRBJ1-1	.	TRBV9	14	CASSVVGSYSEAFF	TGTGCCAGCAGCGTAGTGGGCAGCTACTCTGAAGCTTTCTTT
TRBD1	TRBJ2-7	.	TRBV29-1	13	CSVRQGADSEQYF	TGCAGCGTTCGACAGGGGGCGGATAGCGAGCAGTACTTC
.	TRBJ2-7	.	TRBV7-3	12	CASSLDTYEQYF	TGTGCCAGCAGCTTGGACACCTACGAGCAGTACTTC
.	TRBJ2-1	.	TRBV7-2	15	CASSPLGQTYNEQFF	TGTGCCAGCAGCCCACTCGGACAGACCTACAATGAGCAGTTCTTC
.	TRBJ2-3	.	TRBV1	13	CTSSPGGSDTQYF	TGCACCAGCAGCCCGGGGGGGTCCGATACGCAGTATTTT
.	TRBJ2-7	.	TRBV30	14	CAWSFGGFSYEQYF	TGTGCCTGGAGTTTCGGGGGCTTTTCCTACGAGCAGTACTTC
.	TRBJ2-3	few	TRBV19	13	CASSAPGADTQYF	TGTGCCAGTAGTGCCCCGGGAGCAGATACGCAGTATTTT
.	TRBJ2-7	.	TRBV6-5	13	CASSRHHRAEQYF	TGTGCCAGCAGTAGGCATCACAGGGCCGAGCAGTACTTC
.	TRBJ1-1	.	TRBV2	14	CASSEGVLGPEHLF	TGTGCCAGCAGTGAAGGTGTTCTGGGGCCGGAACATCTCTTT
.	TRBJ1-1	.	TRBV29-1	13	CSVRGRAATEAFF	TGCAGCGTCCGGGGTCGGGCGGCCACTGAAGCTTTCTTT
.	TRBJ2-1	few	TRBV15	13	CATSRDDRSGQFF	TGTGCCACCAGCAGAGATGACCGATCGGGGCAGTTCTTC
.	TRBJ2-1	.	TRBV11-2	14	CASSADWSYNEQFF	TGTGCCAGCAGCGCCGACTGGAGCTACAATGAGCAGTTCTTC
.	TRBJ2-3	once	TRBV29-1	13	CSVGGVYTDTQYF	TGCAGCGTTGGAGGGGTGTACACAGATACGCAGTATTTT
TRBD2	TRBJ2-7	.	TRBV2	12	CASRELAGEQYF	TGTGCCAGCAGGGAACTAGCGGGGGAGCAGTACTTC
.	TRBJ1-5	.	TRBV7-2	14	CASSLFEGNQPQHF	TGTGCCAGCAGCTTATTTGAGGGGAATCAGCCCCAGCATTTT
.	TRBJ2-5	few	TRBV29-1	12	CSGGQRQETQYF	TGCAGCGGCGGACAGAGACAAGAGACCCAGTACTTC
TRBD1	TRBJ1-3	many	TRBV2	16	CASSVKQGAFGNTIYF	TGTGCCAGCAGTGTTAAACAGGGGGCGTTTGGAAACACCATATATTTT
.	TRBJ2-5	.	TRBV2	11	CASSEGETQYF	TGTGCCAGCAGTGAGGGAGAGACCCAGTACTTC
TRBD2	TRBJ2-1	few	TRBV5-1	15	CASSLQVGGDNEQFF	TGCGCCAGCAGCTTGCAGGTCGGGGGGGACAATGAGCAGTTCTTC
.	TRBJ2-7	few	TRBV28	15	CASRVRLGDHSEQYF	TGTGCCAGCAGAGTCAGATTAGGGGATCATTCCGAGCAGTACTTC
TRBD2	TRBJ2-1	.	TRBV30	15	CAWSWASGLYNEQFF	TGTGCCTGGAGTTGGGCTAGCGGCCTCTACAATGAGCAGTTCTTC
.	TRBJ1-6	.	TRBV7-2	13	CASSLGLDSPLHF	TGTGCCAGCAGCTTGGGGCTGGATTCACCCCTCCACTTT
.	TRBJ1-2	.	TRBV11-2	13	CASRTPTRDGYTF	TGTGCCAGCAGGACCCCCACAAGGGATGGCTACACCTTC